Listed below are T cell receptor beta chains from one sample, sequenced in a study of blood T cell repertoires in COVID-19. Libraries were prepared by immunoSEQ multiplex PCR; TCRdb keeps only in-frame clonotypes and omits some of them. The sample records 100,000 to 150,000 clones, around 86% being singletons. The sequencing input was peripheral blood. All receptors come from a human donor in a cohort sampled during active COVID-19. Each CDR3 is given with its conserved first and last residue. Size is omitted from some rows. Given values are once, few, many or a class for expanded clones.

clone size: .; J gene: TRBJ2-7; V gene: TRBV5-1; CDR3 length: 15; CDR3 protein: CASSEALVPGYEQYF
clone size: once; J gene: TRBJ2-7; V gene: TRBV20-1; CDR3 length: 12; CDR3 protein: CSASGTSGGQYF
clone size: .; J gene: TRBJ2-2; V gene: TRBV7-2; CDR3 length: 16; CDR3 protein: CASSFAGTGNTGELFF
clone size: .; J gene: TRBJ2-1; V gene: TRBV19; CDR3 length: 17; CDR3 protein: CASSSRLADWSYNEQFF
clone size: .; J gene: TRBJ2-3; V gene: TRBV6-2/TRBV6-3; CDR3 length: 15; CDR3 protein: CASSWREPSTDTQYF
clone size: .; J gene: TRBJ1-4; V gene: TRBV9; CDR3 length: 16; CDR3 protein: CASSSDRGATNEKLFF
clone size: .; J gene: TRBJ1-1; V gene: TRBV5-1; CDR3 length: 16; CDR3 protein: CASSFQRGMVNTEAFF
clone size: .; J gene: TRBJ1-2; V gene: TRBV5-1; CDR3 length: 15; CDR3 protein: CASSLSTDKIIGYTF
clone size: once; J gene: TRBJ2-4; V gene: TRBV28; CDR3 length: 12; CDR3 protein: CASSDFKNIQYF
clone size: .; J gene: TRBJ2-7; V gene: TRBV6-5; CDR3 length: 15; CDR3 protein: CASSYSRGTGGEQYF
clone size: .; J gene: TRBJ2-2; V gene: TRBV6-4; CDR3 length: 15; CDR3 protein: CASSVFAANTGELFF
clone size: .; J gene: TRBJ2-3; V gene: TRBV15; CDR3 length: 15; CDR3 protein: CATSRDGQGTDTQYF
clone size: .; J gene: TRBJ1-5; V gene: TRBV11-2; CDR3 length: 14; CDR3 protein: CASSGGLTGEPQHF
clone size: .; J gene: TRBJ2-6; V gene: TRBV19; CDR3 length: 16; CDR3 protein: CASKGSGSSGANVLTF
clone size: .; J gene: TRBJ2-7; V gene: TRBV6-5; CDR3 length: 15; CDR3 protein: CASSNKGREPYEQYF
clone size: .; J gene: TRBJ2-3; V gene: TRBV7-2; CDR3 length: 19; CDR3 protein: CASSRGLAGDAGYSYTQYF
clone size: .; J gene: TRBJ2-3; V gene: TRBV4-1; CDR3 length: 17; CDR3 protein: CASSHGGTEASTDTQYF
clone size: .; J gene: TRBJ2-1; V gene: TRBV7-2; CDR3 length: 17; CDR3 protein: CASSSRLLEFSYNEQFF
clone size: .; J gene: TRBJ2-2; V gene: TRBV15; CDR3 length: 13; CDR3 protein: CATSRAGTGELFF
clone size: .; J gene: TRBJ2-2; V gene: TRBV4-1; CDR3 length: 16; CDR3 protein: CASSQTIGGGTGELFF
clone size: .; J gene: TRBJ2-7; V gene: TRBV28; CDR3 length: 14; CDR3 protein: CASSTGQGRREQYF
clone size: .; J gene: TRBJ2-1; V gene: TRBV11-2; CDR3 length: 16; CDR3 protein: CASSLAIAGGYNEQFF
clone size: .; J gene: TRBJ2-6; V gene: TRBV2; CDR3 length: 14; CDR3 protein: CASRDNPGANVLTF
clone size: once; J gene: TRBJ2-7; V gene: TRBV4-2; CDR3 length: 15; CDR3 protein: CASSHGTSGSYEQYF
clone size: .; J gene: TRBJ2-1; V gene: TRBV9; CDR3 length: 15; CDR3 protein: CASSEGLADYNEQFF
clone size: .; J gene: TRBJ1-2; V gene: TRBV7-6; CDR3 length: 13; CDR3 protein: CASSLLGGRGYTF
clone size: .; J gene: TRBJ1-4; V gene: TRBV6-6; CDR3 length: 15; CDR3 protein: CASSISGTTNEKLFF
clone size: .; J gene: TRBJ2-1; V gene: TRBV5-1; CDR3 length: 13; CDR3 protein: CATSDRNRNEQFF
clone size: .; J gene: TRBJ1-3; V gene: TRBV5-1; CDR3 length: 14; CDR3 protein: CASSITGEGNTIYF
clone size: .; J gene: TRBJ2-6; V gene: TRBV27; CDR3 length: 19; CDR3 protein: CASSLSTGREAPGANVLTF
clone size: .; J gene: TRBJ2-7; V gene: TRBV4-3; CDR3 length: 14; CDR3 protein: CASSQPGQLCEQYF
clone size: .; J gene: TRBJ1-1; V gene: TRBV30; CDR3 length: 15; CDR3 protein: CAWRRPPGTATEAFF
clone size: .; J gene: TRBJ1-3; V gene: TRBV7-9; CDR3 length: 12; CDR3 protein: CASGASGNTIYF
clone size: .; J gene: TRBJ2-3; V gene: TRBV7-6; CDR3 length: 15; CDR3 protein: CASSLEAGGTDTQYF
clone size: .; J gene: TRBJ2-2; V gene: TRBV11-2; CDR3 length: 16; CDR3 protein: CASSFIAGANTGELFF
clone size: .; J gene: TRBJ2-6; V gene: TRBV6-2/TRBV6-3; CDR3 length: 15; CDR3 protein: CASSLAGYLANVLTF
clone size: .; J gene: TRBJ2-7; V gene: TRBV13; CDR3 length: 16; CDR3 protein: CASSLAAPGTAYEQYF
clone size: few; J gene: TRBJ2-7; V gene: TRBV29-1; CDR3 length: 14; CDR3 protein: CSVASGTGAYEQYF
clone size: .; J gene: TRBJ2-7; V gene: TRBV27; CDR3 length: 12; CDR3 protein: CASTTQGSEQYF
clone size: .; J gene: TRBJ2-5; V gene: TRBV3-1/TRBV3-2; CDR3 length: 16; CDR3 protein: CASSHPTGPLQETQYF
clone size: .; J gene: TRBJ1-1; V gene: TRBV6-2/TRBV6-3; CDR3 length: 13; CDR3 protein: CASSYQGTTEAFF
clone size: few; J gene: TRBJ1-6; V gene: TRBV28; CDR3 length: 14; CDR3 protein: CASSRPGYNSPLHF
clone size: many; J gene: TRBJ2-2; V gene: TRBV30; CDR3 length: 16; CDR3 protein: CAWNGPGTGFTGELFF
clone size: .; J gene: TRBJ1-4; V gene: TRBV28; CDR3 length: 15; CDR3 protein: CASRLWGGANEKLFF
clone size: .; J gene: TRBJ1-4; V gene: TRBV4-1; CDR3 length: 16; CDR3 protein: CASSQIDRGANEKLFF